The rows below give T cell receptor beta chains drawn from one sample of a study of identical twins. TCRdb fed the 5' RACE reads into MiXCR, producing one record per CDR3 protein. The sample lists roughly 720,000 distinct CDR3 sequences; 15% to 20% were seen once. These records were also assigned to another study, of T cells expressing NK-cell markers.

The source material was PBMCs. Receptors originate from a woman between 18 and 29 years old in good health. Each CDR3 is given with its conserved first and last residue. The order of the fields is V gene, clone size, J gene, D gene, CDR3 DNA, CDR3 protein. A D gene is named only where the DNA matches it firmly. Size tells how often a clone was seen (once, few, many) or the class of an expanded clone, and some rows leave it out.

V gene: TRBV6-4
clone size: .
J gene: TRBJ2-7
D gene: TRBD1
CDR3 DNA: TGTGCCAGCAGTGACTCTATAAGTTGGGGACAGTCCTACGAGCAGTACTTC
CDR3 protein: CASSDSISWGQSYEQYF

V gene: TRBV20-1
clone size: .
J gene: TRBJ1-1
D gene: TRBD1
CDR3 DNA: TGCAGTGCTAGACGCCTCGGACAGGGGGGTACTGAAGCTTTCTTT
CDR3 protein: CSARRLGQGGTEAFF

V gene: TRBV10-2
clone size: .
J gene: TRBJ2-7
D gene: .
CDR3 DNA: TGCGCCAGCAGTGAAGAGGGTCCTATCCTCGAGCAGTACTTC
CDR3 protein: CASSEEGPILEQYF

V gene: TRBV6-2/TRBV6-3
clone size: .
J gene: TRBJ2-7
D gene: .
CDR3 DNA: TGTGCCAGCAGTTACCCCCGGACACTATCCTACGAGCAGTACTTC
CDR3 protein: CASSYPRTLSYEQYF

V gene: TRBV12-3/TRBV12-4
clone size: few
J gene: TRBJ2-3
D gene: .
CDR3 DNA: TGTGCCAGCACCCTTCGCCGAACGGGGGCGGGAGATACGCAGTATTTT
CDR3 protein: CASTLRRTGAGDTQYF

V gene: TRBV7-2
clone size: .
J gene: TRBJ2-7
D gene: .
CDR3 DNA: TGTGCCAGCAGCACCCGCAGAAACTACGAGCAGTACTTC
CDR3 protein: CASSTRRNYEQYF

V gene: TRBV12-3/TRBV12-4
clone size: .
J gene: TRBJ2-5
D gene: .
CDR3 DNA: TGTGCCAGCAGCCTTGTGTCACCTGAGACCCAGTACTTC
CDR3 protein: CASSLVSPETQYF

V gene: TRBV14
clone size: few
J gene: TRBJ2-7
D gene: .
CDR3 DNA: TGTGCCAGCAGCCAAGTAATCCAGCTCGACTACGAGCAGTACTTC
CDR3 protein: CASSQVIQLDYEQYF

V gene: TRBV12-3/TRBV12-4
clone size: .
J gene: TRBJ2-3
D gene: .
CDR3 DNA: TGTGCCAGCACCACTCTCGGGGCAGATACGCAGTATTTT
CDR3 protein: CASTTLGADTQYF

V gene: TRBV20-1
clone size: few
J gene: TRBJ2-1
D gene: .
CDR3 DNA: TGCAGTGCTAGAAATTTTTTGGGGTGGGGGGCAAGCAATGAGCAGTTCTTC
CDR3 protein: CSARNFLGWGASNEQFF

V gene: TRBV29-1
clone size: many
J gene: TRBJ2-1
D gene: .
CDR3 DNA: TGCAGCGTTGAACTCACAGTCAACTATGAGCAGTTCTTC
CDR3 protein: CSVELTVNYEQFF

V gene: TRBV12-3/TRBV12-4
clone size: .
J gene: TRBJ2-1
D gene: TRBD1
CDR3 DNA: TGTGCCAGCAGCGAGATGACAGGGGGCTCCTACAATGAGCAGTTCTTC
CDR3 protein: CASSEMTGGSYNEQFF

V gene: TRBV29-1
clone size: few
J gene: TRBJ2-3
D gene: TRBD2
CDR3 DNA: TGCAGCGTTGGAGTCATCGGACTAGCGTCAGATACGCAGTATTTT
CDR3 protein: CSVGVIGLASDTQYF

V gene: TRBV20-1
clone size: .
J gene: TRBJ1-2
D gene: TRBD1
CDR3 DNA: TGCAGTGCACAGGGGACACCTAACTATGGCTACACCTTC
CDR3 protein: CSAQGTPNYGYTF

V gene: TRBV12-3/TRBV12-4
clone size: many
J gene: TRBJ2-5
D gene: .
CDR3 DNA: TGTGCCAGCAGGGATAAAGAGACCCAGTACTTC
CDR3 protein: CASRDKETQYF

V gene: TRBV12-3/TRBV12-4
clone size: few
J gene: TRBJ2-1
D gene: .
CDR3 DNA: TGTGCCAGCAGATCTACCGGGACCAATGAGCAGTTCTTC
CDR3 protein: CASRSTGTNEQFF

V gene: TRBV6-5
clone size: few
J gene: TRBJ1-1
D gene: TRBD1
CDR3 DNA: TGTGCCAGCAGTTACCCATCGACAGGGGGGAACACTGAAGCTTTCTTT
CDR3 protein: CASSYPSTGGNTEAFF

V gene: TRBV4-2
clone size: few
J gene: TRBJ1-2
D gene: TRBD1
CDR3 DNA: TGTGCCAGCAGCCCGACGGACAGGGCGGATGGCTACACCTTC
CDR3 protein: CASSPTDRADGYTF

V gene: TRBV3-1
clone size: .
J gene: TRBJ2-1
D gene: TRBD1
CDR3 DNA: TGTGCCAGCAGCCAAGGGGGACAGAGGAATGAGCAGTTCTTC
CDR3 protein: CASSQGGQRNEQFF

V gene: TRBV7-9
clone size: few
J gene: TRBJ2-7
D gene: .
CDR3 DNA: TGTGCCAGCACCAGTAGCGGAATAACCTACGAGCAGCACTTC
CDR3 protein: CASTSSGITYEQHF

V gene: TRBV29-1
clone size: .
J gene: TRBJ2-5
D gene: TRBD2
CDR3 DNA: TGCAGCGTGGGACGGGAGGGGCGGACCCAGTACTTC
CDR3 protein: CSVGREGRTQYF

V gene: TRBV5-4
clone size: .
J gene: TRBJ2-1
D gene: TRBD2
CDR3 DNA: TGTGCCAGCAGCCAGCACGGGGGGTTCTACAATGAGCAGTTCTTC
CDR3 protein: CASSQHGGFYNEQFF

V gene: TRBV3-1
clone size: .
J gene: TRBJ1-1
D gene: .
CDR3 DNA: TGTGCCAGCAGCCAAGATGGAAACGGACCGGAGCCCCGTTGGGCCCCTGAAGCTTTCTTT
CDR3 protein: CASSQDGNGPEPRWAPEAFF

V gene: TRBV18
clone size: .
J gene: TRBJ1-2
D gene: .
CDR3 DNA: TGTGCCAGCTCACCACCGGCCGGAGACTATGGCTACACCTTC
CDR3 protein: CASSPPAGDYGYTF

V gene: TRBV6-6
clone size: .
J gene: TRBJ1-2
D gene: .
CDR3 DNA: TGTGCCAGCAGTTACCGAGACCGGCAGACATACACCTTC
CDR3 protein: CASSYRDRQTYTF

V gene: TRBV5-6
clone size: many
J gene: TRBJ2-1
D gene: .
CDR3 DNA: TGTGCCAGCAGCTTGGCCGCGTTCGGGGGATTAAATGAGCAGTTCTTC
CDR3 protein: CASSLAAFGGLNEQFF

V gene: TRBV29-1
clone size: .
J gene: TRBJ2-1
D gene: TRBD1
CDR3 DNA: TGCAGCGTGGGACAGGGGATCGGTGAGCAGTTCTTC
CDR3 protein: CSVGQGIGEQFF

V gene: TRBV12-3/TRBV12-4
clone size: few
J gene: TRBJ1-4
D gene: .
CDR3 DNA: TGTGCCAGCACTCGAAATGCAACTAATGAAAAACTGTTTTTT
CDR3 protein: CASTRNATNEKLFF

V gene: TRBV6-5
clone size: .
J gene: TRBJ2-7
D gene: .
CDR3 DNA: TGTGCCAGCAGTTACTCGATGGATATGCACAACGAGCAGTACTTC
CDR3 protein: CASSYSMDMHNEQYF

V gene: TRBV20-1
clone size: many
J gene: TRBJ2-3
D gene: .
CDR3 DNA: TGCAGTGCTAGAGGCGGCGGGTGGGGTACGCAGTATTTT
CDR3 protein: CSARGGGWGTQYF

V gene: TRBV7-2
clone size: few
J gene: TRBJ2-7
D gene: .
CDR3 DNA: TGTGCCAGCAGCCTACAGATCGAGCAGTACTTC
CDR3 protein: CASSLQIEQYF

V gene: TRBV5-1
clone size: .
J gene: TRBJ2-3
D gene: .
CDR3 DNA: TGCGCCAGCAGCTTACAGTTGGGTAGCACAGATACGCAGTATTTT
CDR3 protein: CASSLQLGSTDTQYF

V gene: TRBV9
clone size: .
J gene: TRBJ2-6
D gene: .
CDR3 DNA: TGTGCCAGCCATTCAGCCAGGTCCGGGGCCAACGTCCTGACTTTC
CDR3 protein: CASHSARSGANVLTF

V gene: TRBV6-1
clone size: .
J gene: TRBJ2-1
D gene: TRBD2
CDR3 DNA: TGTGCCAGCAGCTGGACGGTCGGACTAGCGGCCTACAATGAGCAGTTCTTC
CDR3 protein: CASSWTVGLAAYNEQFF

V gene: TRBV5-1
clone size: .
J gene: TRBJ2-7
D gene: .
CDR3 DNA: TGCGCCAGCAGTGAGCAGGGGCAAGTCGACGAGCAGTACTTC
CDR3 protein: CASSEQGQVDEQYF

V gene: TRBV9
clone size: .
J gene: TRBJ2-1
D gene: .
CDR3 DNA: TGTGCCAGCAGCACGGACCCCAGCCTCCACAATGAGCAGTTCTTC
CDR3 protein: CASSTDPSLHNEQFF

V gene: TRBV20-1
clone size: .
J gene: TRBJ1-2
D gene: .
CDR3 DNA: TGCAGTGCTAGAGATCTGGGAGGAAATGGTGGCTACACCTTC
CDR3 protein: CSARDLGGNGGYTF

V gene: TRBV10-3
clone size: .
J gene: TRBJ2-2
D gene: .
CDR3 DNA: TGTGCCATCAGTGAGTCGCAGGAGGGAACCGGGGAGCTGTTTTTT
CDR3 protein: CAISESQEGTGELFF

V gene: TRBV20-1
clone size: .
J gene: TRBJ1-2
D gene: .
CDR3 DNA: TGCAGTGCTAGTCCCGGGGGAGGGTATGGCTACACCTTC
CDR3 protein: CSASPGGGYGYTF

V gene: TRBV5-1
clone size: .
J gene: TRBJ1-2
D gene: .
CDR3 DNA: TGCGCCAGCAGCTTGGGTCCTCAAATTAACTATGGCTACACCTTC
CDR3 protein: CASSLGPQINYGYTF

V gene: TRBV11-3
clone size: .
J gene: TRBJ2-7
D gene: .
CDR3 DNA: TGTGCCAGCAGCTTAGATGGGCGTAGCGAGCAGTACTTC
CDR3 protein: CASSLDGRSEQYF

V gene: TRBV5-6
clone size: few
J gene: TRBJ1-4
D gene: .
CDR3 DNA: TGTGCCAGCAGCTTGAGGATGGGGAATGGAAAACTGTTTTTT
CDR3 protein: CASSLRMGNGKLFF

V gene: TRBV30
clone size: many
J gene: TRBJ1-4
D gene: .
CDR3 DNA: TGTGCCTGGAGTATTCGTGAAAAACTGTTTTTT
CDR3 protein: CAWSIREKLFF

V gene: TRBV2
clone size: .
J gene: TRBJ2-3
D gene: TRBD1
CDR3 DNA: TGTGCCAGCAGACCTGGCCCGGGACAGGGCACAGATACGCAGTATTTT
CDR3 protein: CASRPGPGQGTDTQYF

V gene: TRBV20-1
clone size: many
J gene: TRBJ2-1
D gene: .
CDR3 DNA: TGCAGTGCTAGAGATGTTGGAGCGTTGTACAATGAGCAGTTCTTC
CDR3 protein: CSARDVGALYNEQFF

V gene: TRBV12-3/TRBV12-4
clone size: .
J gene: TRBJ2-4
D gene: TRBD1
CDR3 DNA: TGTGCCAGCAGGGGACAGGCCAAGGGGAGAAACATTCAGTACTTC
CDR3 protein: CASRGQAKGRNIQYF

V gene: TRBV4-1
clone size: few
J gene: TRBJ2-5
D gene: TRBD2
CDR3 DNA: TGCGCCAGCAGTGTCGGACTAGCGGGGGGGCAAGAGACCCAGTACTTC
CDR3 protein: CASSVGLAGGQETQYF

V gene: TRBV7-2
clone size: many
J gene: TRBJ2-7
D gene: .
CDR3 DNA: TGTGCCAGCAGCCTATCCGGGACGCGCTCCTACGAGCAGTACTTC
CDR3 protein: CASSLSGTRSYEQYF

V gene: TRBV21-1
clone size: .
J gene: TRBJ2-1
D gene: .
CDR3 DNA: TGTGCCAGCAGCAAAGTTCAGCGGGGGGGCCTTTTATCGGATGAGCAGTTCTTC
CDR3 protein: CASSKVQRGGLLSDEQFF

V gene: TRBV20-1
clone size: few
J gene: TRBJ1-1
D gene: TRBD1
CDR3 DNA: TGCAGTGCTAGAGGGACAGGGAAATTGACTGAAGCTTTCTTT
CDR3 protein: CSARGTGKLTEAFF

V gene: TRBV12-3/TRBV12-4
clone size: few
J gene: TRBJ2-3
D gene: TRBD2
CDR3 DNA: TGTGCCAGCAGTCCGGGGACTAGCGGAGATTTAGGGGGTACGCAGTATTTT
CDR3 protein: CASSPGTSGDLGGTQYF

V gene: TRBV7-2
clone size: .
J gene: TRBJ1-3
D gene: .
CDR3 DNA: TGTGCCAGCGTGCCGGACCCAGGAAACACCATATATTTT
CDR3 protein: CASVPDPGNTIYF